The clone carrying this T cell receptor (beta chain) was counted between two and nine times. Germline is not matched at one junction end, which may reflect a read error. This entry is derived from a study of blood T cells in healthy people across ages. Then a second PCR, running about 6 to 12 cycles, was carried out with a sample-barcoded 5' primer and a J-beta primer mix. TCRdb fed the 5' RACE reads into MiXCR, producing one record per CDR3 protein. The sample carries about 1.7 million distinct CDR3 sequences, about 30% recorded once. Germline CDR1 and CDR2: SGHTA and FQGTGA. The CDR3 is made up of 13 amino acids.

The sample consisted of blood. J is TRBJ2-3 and V is TRBV7-3; no firm D call. The source of this sequence is a young woman in good health. The CDR3 loop reads CTSSLFETDTQYF. CDR3 nucleotide sequence: TGTACCAGCAGCTTATTCGAAACAGATACGCAGTATTTT.